A selection of T cell receptor beta chains follows, all from one sample in a study of vaccination and CD4 T cells after COVID-19. These receptors lack a known antigen. TCRdb reanalysed the PCR reads using MiXCR and keeps one entry per CDR3 protein. The sample has fewer than 20,000 distinct CDR3 sequences; less than 75% are singletons. The sample comprised CD4+ T cells from blood, cultured in vitro. These receptor sequences come from a human donor who had recovered from COVID-19. Each CDR3 is given with its conserved first and last residue. A D gene is named only where the DNA matches it firmly. Only some rows state a clone size, as once, few, many or a class for expanded clones.

CDR3	DNA	D	size	V	J
CASSKHPEGPGNTIYF	TGCGCCAGCAGCAAACACCCCGAGGGGCCCGGAAACACCATATATTTT	-	-	TRBV10-1	TRBJ1-3
CASSDQHANTGELFF	TGTGCCAGCAGCGACCAACACGCGAACACCGGGGAGCTGTTTTTT	-	-	TRBV6-2/TRBV6-3	TRBJ2-2
CSARVFGGISSGANVLTF	TGCAGTGCTAGAGTTTTCGGGGGAATTAGCTCTGGGGCCAACGTCCTGACTTTC	-	-	TRBV20-1	TRBJ2-6
CASSPPFGDPSYEQYF	TGTGCCAGTAGCCCACCATTCGGGGACCCCTCCTACGAGCAGTACTTC	-	few	TRBV19	TRBJ2-7
CASSLRSSGRAWEQYF	TGTGCCAGCAGTTTAAGGTCGAGCGGGAGGGCCTGGGAGCAGTACTTC	TRBD2	-	TRBV12-3/TRBV12-4	TRBJ2-7
CASTNRRDRYSNQPQHF	TGTGCCAGCACAAACCGCCGGGACAGATATAGCAATCAGCCCCAGCATTTT	TRBD1	few	TRBV6-2/TRBV6-3	TRBJ1-5
CATRGGGVQETQYF	TGTGCCACCCGTGGAGGGGGCGTCCAAGAGACCCAGTACTTC	-	-	TRBV24-1	TRBJ2-5
CASSFGNYSHNEQFF	TGCGCCAGCAGCTTCGGCAATTATTCCCACAATGAGCAGTTCTTC	-	-	TRBV5-1	TRBJ2-1
CSARASNQPQHF	TGCAGTGCTAGGGCTTCCAATCAGCCCCAGCATTTT	-	-	TRBV20-1	TRBJ1-5
CATSRGSSGDEQFF	TGTGCCACCAGCAGAGGGTCTAGTGGCGATGAGCAGTTCTTC	-	-	TRBV15	TRBJ2-1
CSANRAINQPQHF	TGCAGTGCTAACCGGGCCATCAATCAGCCCCAGCATTTT	-	-	TRBV20-1	TRBJ1-5
CASSPQTGTGINGYTF	TGTGCCAGCAGCCCCCAAACCGGGACAGGGATCAATGGCTACACCTTC	TRBD1	-	TRBV7-8	TRBJ1-2
CSASSRGGATQPQHF	TGCAGTGCTAGTTCTAGGGGGGGGGCTACTCAGCCCCAGCATTTT	-	-	TRBV20-1	TRBJ1-5
CASSSGGREQYF	TGTGCCAGCAGCTCAGGGGGGCGGGAGCAGTACTTC	-	-	TRBV7-2	TRBJ2-7
CASNAGSSNQPQHF	TGTGCCAGCAACGCCGGATCTAGCAATCAGCCCCAGCATTTT	-	-	TRBV6-1	TRBJ1-5
CASRGRGQGYGYTF	TGTGCCAGCAGAGGCCGGGGACAGGGCTATGGCTACACCTTC	TRBD1	once	TRBV28	TRBJ1-2
CSAGGASNQPQHF	TGCAGCGCTGGGGGGGCTTCTAATCAGCCCCAGCATTTT	-	-	TRBV29-1	TRBJ1-5
CASSEVAGYQPQHF	TGTGCCAGCAGTGAGGTGGCAGGTTATCAGCCCCAGCATTTT	-	-	TRBV6-4	TRBJ1-5
CASSFGTSRETQYF	TGTGCCAGCAGTTTCGGGACTAGCCGGGAGACCCAGTACTTC	TRBD2	-	TRBV27	TRBJ2-5
CAISGGQGYGYTF	TGTGCCATCAGTGGAGGGCAGGGCTATGGCTACACCTTC	-	-	TRBV10-3	TRBJ1-2
CASSLISGEQYF	TGTGCCAGCAGTTTGATCTCAGGGGAGCAGTACTTC	-	-	TRBV28	TRBJ2-7
CASSLEGGPYEQYF	TGTGCCAGCAGCTTAGAAGGGGGACCTTACGAGCAGTACTTC	-	few	TRBV11-2	TRBJ2-7
CASSEGLAGDPYF	TGTGCCAGCAGTGAAGGACTAGCGGGAGATCCGTACTTC	TRBD2	-	TRBV6-1	TRBJ2-7
CASSYGWAQGTF	-	-	-	TRBV6-2/TRBV6-3	TRBJ2-3
CASRLDPMGEQFF	TGTGCCAGCAGATTAGACCCAATGGGTGAGCAGTTCTTC	-	-	TRBV6-4	TRBJ2-1
CATSDPSTGVAYEQYF	TGTGCCACCAGTGATCCATCGACAGGGGTAGCGTACGAGCAGTACTTC	TRBD1	-	TRBV24-1	TRBJ2-7
CASSWAGSSYEQYF	TGTGCCAGCAGTTGGGCCGGGAGCTCCTACGAGCAGTACTTC	-	-	TRBV28	TRBJ2-7
CATSRAGDSNQPQHF	TGTGCCACCAGTAGGGCAGGGGATAGCAATCAGCCCCAGCATTTT	-	-	TRBV24-1	TRBJ1-5
CASRGQAINQPQHF	TGTGCCAGCAGGGGACAGGCGATCAATCAGCCCCAGCATTTT	TRBD1	-	TRBV27	TRBJ1-5
CASSSKAVSSYEQYF	TGTGCCAGCAGTTCCAAAGCGGTAAGCTCCTACGAGCAGTACTTC	-	-	TRBV6-5	TRBJ2-7
CSAQGQVKGDYEQYF	TGCAGTGCTCAAGGACAGGTTAAGGGGGACTACGAGCAGTACTTC	TRBD1	-	TRBV20-1	TRBJ2-7
CASSYSPAGGTHEQYF	TGTGCCAGCAGTTACTCTCCAGCGGGAGGAACGCACGAGCAGTACTTC	TRBD2	-	TRBV6-5	TRBJ2-7
CSAGIWGANSNQPQHF	TGCAGTGCTGGGATATGGGGGGCAAATAGCAATCAGCCCCAGCATTTT	-	-	TRBV20-1	TRBJ1-5
CASSSGQGLPAEQYF	TGTGCCAGCAGCTCCGGACAGGGCCTACCTGCCGAGCAGTACTTC	TRBD1	-	TRBV7-2	TRBJ2-7
CASSRDSGTQYF	TGTGCCAGCAGCAGGGACAGCGGGACCCAGTACTTC	TRBD1	-	TRBV6-2/TRBV6-3	TRBJ2-5
CASSLQDVNGYTF	TGCGCCAGCAGCTTGCAGGACGTCAATGGCTACACCTTC	-	-	TRBV5-1	TRBJ1-2
CSARDASSSGVQPQHF	TGCAGTGCTAGAGATGCTTCCTCAAGTGGGGTTCAGCCCCAGCATTTT	-	few	TRBV20-1	TRBJ1-5
CASVARFSTYSNQPQHF	TGTGCCAGTGTCGCCCGTTTTAGTACCTATAGCAATCAGCCCCAGCATTTT	-	-	TRBV19	TRBJ1-5
CASTIPGQLTDTQYF	TGTGCCAGCACCATACCGGGACAGCTCACAGATACGCAGTATTTT	TRBD1	-	TRBV28	TRBJ2-3
CASRKDRGDSNQPQHF	TGCGCCAGCAGAAAAGACAGGGGCGATAGCAATCAGCCCCAGCATTTT	TRBD1	-	TRBV10-1	TRBJ1-5
CASSLQGSSYNSPLHF	TGTGCCAGCAGCCTACAGGGGAGCTCCTATAATTCACCCCTCCACTTT	TRBD1	-	TRBV7-3	TRBJ1-6
CARHGYTF	TGTGCCAGACATGGCTACACCTTC	-	-	TRBV2	TRBJ1-2
CASSLSGGYSNQPQHF	TGTGCCAGCAGCTTATCAGGGGGGTATAGCAATCAGCCCCAGCATTTT	TRBD1	few	TRBV7-2	TRBJ1-5
CASSRSTDTQYF	TGTGCCAGCAGCCGCTCAACAGATACGCAGTATTTT	-	-	TRBV7-9	TRBJ2-3
CASSYLRRTANEQFF	TGTGCCAGCAGTTATCTGCGGAGGACGGCCAATGAGCAGTTCTTC	-	-	TRBV6-2/TRBV6-3	TRBJ2-1
CASSLGSAQGVHSNQPQHF	TGTGCCAGCAGCTTAGGTTCAGCTCAGGGAGTACATAGCAATCAGCCCCAGCATTTT	-	few	TRBV7-9	TRBJ1-5
CASSYGGAGTSGNNEQFF	TGTGCCAGCAGTTACGGGGGTGCTGGGACTAGCGGAAACAATGAGCAGTTCTTC	TRBD2	-	TRBV6-2/TRBV6-3	TRBJ2-1
CAGRGPTGEKYGYTF	TGTGCCGGGAGAGGCCCGACAGGGGAAAAGTATGGCTACACCTTC	TRBD1	-	TRBV6-1	TRBJ1-2
CSALDRGFGETQYF	TGCAGTGCCCTGGACAGGGGTTTTGGAGAGACCCAGTACTTC	TRBD1	-	TRBV20-1	TRBJ2-5
CASSQRGRDSPLHF	TGTGCCAGCAGCCAAAGGGGGCGAGATTCACCCCTCCACTTT	TRBD1	once	TRBV11-2	TRBJ1-6
CASSLGQVTEAFF	TGTGCCAGCAGCTTGGGTCAGGTCACTGAAGCTTTCTTT	-	-	TRBV7-2	TRBJ1-1
CASGRKYTDTQYF	TGTGCCAGCGGGCGGAAGTACACAGATACGCAGTATTTT	-	-	TRBV6-2/TRBV6-3	TRBJ2-3